The clone carrying this TCR beta chain was counted only a few times. Its specificity is unknown. Primers used in a second PCR of roughly 6 to 11 cycles were a sample-barcoded 5' primer and a J-beta primer mix. Each of the cDNA molecules was tagged by a template-switch adaptor with 12 random nucleotides. From the 5' RACE reads, TCRdb called clonotypes with MiXCR, one entry per CDR3 protein. The data contain some 780,000 distinct CDR3 sequences, just over 55% of them singletons. This specimen comes from a study of blood T cells in healthy people across ages. Study-level points and caveats: Observed TCR beta diversity showed a strong correlation with the percentage of naive T cells as measured by flow cytometry.

Trimming took off 8 bases at V and 6 bases at J, with 8 bases between the two ends. This CDR3 has 10 amino acids. Germline V gene lookup returns CDR1 DFQATT and CDR2 SNEGSKA (reference sequence). Isolation recovered at least 6 million PBMCs from every sample. The clonotype originates from a man aged 35 to 55 in good health. Sequenced input: blood. This chain joins TRBV20-1 and TRBJ2-1; D unresolved. The DNA for the CDR3 is TGCAGTTACGGCGTCAATGAGCAGTTCTTC. Protein product: CSYGVNEQFF.